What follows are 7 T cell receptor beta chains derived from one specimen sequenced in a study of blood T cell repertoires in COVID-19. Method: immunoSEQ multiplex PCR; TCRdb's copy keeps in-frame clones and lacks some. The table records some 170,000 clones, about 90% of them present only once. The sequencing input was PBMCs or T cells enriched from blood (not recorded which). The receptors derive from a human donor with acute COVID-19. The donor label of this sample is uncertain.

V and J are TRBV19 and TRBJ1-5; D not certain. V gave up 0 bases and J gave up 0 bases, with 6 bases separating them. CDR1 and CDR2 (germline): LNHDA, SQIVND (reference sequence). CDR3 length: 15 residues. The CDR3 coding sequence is TGTGCCAGTAGTATAGAGTCTAATAGCAATCAGCCCCAGCATTTT. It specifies CASSIESNSNQPQHF.

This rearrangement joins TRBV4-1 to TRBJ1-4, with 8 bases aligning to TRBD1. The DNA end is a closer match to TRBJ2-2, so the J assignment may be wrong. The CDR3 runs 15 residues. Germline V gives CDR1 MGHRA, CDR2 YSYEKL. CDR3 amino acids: CASSQRQRRGQELFF. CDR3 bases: TGCGCCAGCAGCCAACGACAACGCAGGGGGCAGGAGCTGTTTTTT.

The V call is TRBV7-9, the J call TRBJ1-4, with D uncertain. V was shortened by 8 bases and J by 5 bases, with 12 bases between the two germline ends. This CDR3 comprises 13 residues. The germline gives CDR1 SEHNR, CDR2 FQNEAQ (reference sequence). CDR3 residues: CASAEGQNEKLFF. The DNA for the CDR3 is TGTGCCAGCGCAGAGGGTCAGAATGAAAAACTGTTTTTT.

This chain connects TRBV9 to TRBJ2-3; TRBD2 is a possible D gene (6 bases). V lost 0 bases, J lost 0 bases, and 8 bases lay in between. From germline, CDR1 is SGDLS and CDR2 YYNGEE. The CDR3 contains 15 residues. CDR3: CASSVGGLSTDTQYF. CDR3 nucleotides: TGTGCCAGCAGCGTAGGGGGACTTAGCACAGATACGCAGTATTTT.

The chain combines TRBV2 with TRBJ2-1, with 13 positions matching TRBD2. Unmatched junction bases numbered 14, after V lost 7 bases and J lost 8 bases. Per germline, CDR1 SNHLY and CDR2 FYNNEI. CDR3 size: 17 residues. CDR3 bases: TGTGCCAGCACCCCAGGACTAGCGGGGGACCTAGTAGATGAGCAGTTCTTC. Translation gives CASTPGLAGDLVDEQFF.

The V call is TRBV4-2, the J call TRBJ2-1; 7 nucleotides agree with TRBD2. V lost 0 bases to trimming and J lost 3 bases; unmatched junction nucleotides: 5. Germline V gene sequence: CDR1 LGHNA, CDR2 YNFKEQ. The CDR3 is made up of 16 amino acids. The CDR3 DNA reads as TGTGCCAGCAGCCAAGATCAAAGGACTAGCTACAATGAGCAGTTCTTC. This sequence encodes CASSQDQRTSYNEQFF.

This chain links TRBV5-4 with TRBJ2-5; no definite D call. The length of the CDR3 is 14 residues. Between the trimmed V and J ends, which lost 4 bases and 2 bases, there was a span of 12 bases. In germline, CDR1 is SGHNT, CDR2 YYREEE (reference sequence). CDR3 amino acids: CASSLHKTQETQYF. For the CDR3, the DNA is TGTGCCAGCAGCCTCCACAAGACTCAAGAGACCCAGTACTTC.